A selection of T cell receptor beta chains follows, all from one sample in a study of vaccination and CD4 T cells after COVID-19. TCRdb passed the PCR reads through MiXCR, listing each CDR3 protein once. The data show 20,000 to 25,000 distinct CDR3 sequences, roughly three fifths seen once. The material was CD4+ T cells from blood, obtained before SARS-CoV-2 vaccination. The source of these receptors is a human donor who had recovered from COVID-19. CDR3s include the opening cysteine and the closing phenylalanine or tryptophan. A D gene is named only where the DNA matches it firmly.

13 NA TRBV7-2 CASSKTVLHEQYF
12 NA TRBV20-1 CSARSPQETQYF
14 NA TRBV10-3 CAIRALTGNSPLHF
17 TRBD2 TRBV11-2 CASSSTFSGDRTDTQYF
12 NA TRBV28 CASSRVDQPQHF
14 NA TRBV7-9 CASSTRGGTGELFF
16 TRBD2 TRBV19 CASSGGLAPVPYEQYF
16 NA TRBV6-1 CASSSHIRGSIWSLHF
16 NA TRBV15 CATSRDRSSGANVLTF
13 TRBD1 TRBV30 CAWSVQGFYGYTF
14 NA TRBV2 CASRITLGSVEQYF
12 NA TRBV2 CASSEGQETQYF
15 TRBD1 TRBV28 CASSFQDRGGYGYTF
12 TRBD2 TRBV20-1 CSASRLAETQYF
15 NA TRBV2 CASSGETLSSSEAFF
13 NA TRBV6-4 CASSDQRTDTQYF
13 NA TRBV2 CASTPTPTDTQYF
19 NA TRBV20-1 CSARAFVGLASSSYNEQFF
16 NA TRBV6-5 CASSYSGQGRAQPQHF
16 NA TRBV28 CASSLSGGLLNYGYTF
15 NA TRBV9 CASSRGQGATGELFF
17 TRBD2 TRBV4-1 CASSQDPGEGLADTQYF
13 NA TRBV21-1 CASSPRTNYEQYF
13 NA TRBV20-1 CSARDGGRGELFF